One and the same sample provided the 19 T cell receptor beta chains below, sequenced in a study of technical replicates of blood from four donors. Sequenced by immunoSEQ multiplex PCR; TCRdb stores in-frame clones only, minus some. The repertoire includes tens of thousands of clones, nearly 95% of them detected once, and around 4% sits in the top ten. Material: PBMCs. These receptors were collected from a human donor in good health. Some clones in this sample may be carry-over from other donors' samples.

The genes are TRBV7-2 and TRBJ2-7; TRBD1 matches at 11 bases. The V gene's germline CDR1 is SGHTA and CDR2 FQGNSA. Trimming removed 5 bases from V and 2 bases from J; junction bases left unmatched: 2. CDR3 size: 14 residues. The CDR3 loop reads CASSVDRGPYEQYF. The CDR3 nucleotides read TGTGCCAGCAGCGTGGACAGGGGGCCCTACGAGCAGTACTTC.

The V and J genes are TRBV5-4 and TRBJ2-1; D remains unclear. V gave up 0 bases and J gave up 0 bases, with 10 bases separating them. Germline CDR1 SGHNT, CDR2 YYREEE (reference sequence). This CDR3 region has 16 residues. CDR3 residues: CASSLELSRSYNEQFF. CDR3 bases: TGTGCCAGCAGCTTGGAGTTAAGCCGCTCCTACAATGAGCAGTTCTTC.

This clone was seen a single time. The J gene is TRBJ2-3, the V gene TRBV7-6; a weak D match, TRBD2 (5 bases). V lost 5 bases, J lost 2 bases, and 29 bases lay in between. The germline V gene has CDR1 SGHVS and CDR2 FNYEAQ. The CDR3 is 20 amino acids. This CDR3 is CASSEVGWGSAAANTDTQYF. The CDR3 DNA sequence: TGTGCCAGCAGCGAAGTAGGTTGGGGTTCGGCAGCGGCCAACACAGATACGCAGTATTTT.

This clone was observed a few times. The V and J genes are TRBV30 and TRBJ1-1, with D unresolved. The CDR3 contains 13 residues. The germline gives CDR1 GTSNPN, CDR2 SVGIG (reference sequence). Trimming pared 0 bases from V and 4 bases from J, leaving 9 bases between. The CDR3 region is CAWSVYGGTEAFF. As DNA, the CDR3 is TGTGCCTGGAGTGTATACGGCGGCACTGAAGCTTTCTTT.

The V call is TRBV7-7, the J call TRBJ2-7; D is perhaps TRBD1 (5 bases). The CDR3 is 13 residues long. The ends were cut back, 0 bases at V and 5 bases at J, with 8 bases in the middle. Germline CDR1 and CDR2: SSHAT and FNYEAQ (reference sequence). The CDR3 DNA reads TGTGCCAGCAGCTTAGCGCAAGGGGACGAGCAGTACTTC. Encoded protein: CASSLAQGDEQYF.

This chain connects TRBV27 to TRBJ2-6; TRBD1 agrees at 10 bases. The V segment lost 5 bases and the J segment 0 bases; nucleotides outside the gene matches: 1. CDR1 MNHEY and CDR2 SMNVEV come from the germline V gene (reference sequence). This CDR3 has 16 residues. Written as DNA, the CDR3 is TGTGCCAGCAGTAGACAGGGGGCCTCTGGGGCCAACGTCCTGACTTTC. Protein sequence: CASSRQGASGANVLTF.

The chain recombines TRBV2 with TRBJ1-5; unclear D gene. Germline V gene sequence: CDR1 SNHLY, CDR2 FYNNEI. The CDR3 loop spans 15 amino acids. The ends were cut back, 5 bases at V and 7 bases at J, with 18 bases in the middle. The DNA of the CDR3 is TGTGCCAGCAGTTTCGGACTGCCGACGAGCCAGCCCCAGCATTTT. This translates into CASSFGLPTSQPQHF.

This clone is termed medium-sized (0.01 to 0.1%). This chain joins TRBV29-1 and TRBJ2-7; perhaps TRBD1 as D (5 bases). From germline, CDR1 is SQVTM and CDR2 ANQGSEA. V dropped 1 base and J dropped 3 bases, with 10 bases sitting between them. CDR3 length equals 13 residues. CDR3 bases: TGCAGCGTTGAAGTACAGGCGAACTACGAGCAGTACTTC. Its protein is CSVEVQANYEQYF.

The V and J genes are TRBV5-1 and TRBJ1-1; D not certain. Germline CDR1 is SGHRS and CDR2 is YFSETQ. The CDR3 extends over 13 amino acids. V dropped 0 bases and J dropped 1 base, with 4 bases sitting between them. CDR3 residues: CASSLGGNTEAFF. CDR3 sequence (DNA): TGCGCCAGCAGCTTGGGAGGGAACACTGAAGCTTTCTTT.

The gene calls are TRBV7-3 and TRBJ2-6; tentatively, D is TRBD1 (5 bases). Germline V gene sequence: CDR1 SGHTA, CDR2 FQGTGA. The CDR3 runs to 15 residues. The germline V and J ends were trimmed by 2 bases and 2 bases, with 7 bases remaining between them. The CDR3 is CASSLQGPGANVLTF. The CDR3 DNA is TGTGCCAGCAGCTTACAGGGCCCTGGGGCCAACGTCCTGACTTTC.

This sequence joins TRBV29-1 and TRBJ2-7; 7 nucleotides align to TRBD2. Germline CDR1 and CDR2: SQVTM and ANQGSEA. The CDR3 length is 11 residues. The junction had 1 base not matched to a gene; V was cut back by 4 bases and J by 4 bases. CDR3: CSVGLAYEQYF. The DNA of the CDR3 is TGCAGCGTTGGACTAGCTTACGAGCAGTACTTC.

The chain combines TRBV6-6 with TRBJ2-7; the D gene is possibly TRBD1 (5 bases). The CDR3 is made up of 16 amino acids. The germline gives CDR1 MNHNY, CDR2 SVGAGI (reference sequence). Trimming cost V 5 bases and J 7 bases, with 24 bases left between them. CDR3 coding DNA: TGTGCCAGCAGTACAGATGCAGGGATGGCTATTGGGGAGCAGTACTTC. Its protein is CASSTDAGMAIGEQYF.

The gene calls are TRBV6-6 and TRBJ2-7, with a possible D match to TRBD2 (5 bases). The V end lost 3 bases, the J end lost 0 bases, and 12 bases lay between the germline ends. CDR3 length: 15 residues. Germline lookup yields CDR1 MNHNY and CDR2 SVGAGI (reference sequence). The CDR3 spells CASSYPGLISYEQYF. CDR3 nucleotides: TGTGCCAGCAGTTATCCCGGACTCATCTCCTACGAGCAGTACTTC.

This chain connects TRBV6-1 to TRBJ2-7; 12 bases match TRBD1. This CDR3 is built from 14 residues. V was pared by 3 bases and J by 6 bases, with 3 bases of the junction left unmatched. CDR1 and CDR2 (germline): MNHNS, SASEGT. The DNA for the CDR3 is TGTGCCAGCAGTGAGCCGGGACAGGGGGCCGAGCAGTACTTC. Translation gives CASSEPGQGAEQYF.

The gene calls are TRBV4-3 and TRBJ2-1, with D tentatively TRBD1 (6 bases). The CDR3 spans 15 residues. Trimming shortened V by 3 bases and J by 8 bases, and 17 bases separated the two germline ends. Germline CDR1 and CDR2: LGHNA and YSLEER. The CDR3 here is CASSHAGTQGHEQFF. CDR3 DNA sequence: TGCGCCAGCAGCCACGCCGGGACCCAGGGGCATGAGCAGTTCTTC.

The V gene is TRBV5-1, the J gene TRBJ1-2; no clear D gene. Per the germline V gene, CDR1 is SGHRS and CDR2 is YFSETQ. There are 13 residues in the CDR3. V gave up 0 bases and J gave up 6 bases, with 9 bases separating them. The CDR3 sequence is CASSLDRADGYTF. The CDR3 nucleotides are TGCGCCAGCAGCTTGGATAGAGCTGATGGCTACACCTTC. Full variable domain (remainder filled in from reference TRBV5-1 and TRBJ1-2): KAGVTQTPRYLIKTRGQQVTLSCSPISGHRSVSWYQQTPGQGLQFLFEYFSETQRNKGNFPGRFSGRQFSNSRSEMNVSTLELGDSALYLCASSLDRADGYTFGSGTRLTVV.

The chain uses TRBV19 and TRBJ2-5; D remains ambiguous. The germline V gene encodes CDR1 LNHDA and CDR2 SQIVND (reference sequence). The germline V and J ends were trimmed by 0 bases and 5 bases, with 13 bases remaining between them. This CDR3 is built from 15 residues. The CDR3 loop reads CASSIDRQPRETQYF. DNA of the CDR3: TGTGCCAGTAGTATAGACCGACAACCCCGGGAGACCCAGTACTTC. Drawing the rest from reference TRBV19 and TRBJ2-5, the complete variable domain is DGGITQSPKYLFRKEGQNVTLSCEQNLNHDAMYWYRQDPGQGLRLIYYSQIVNDFQKGDIAEGYSVSREKKESFPLTVTSAQKNPTAFYLCASSIDRQPRETQYFGPGTRLLVL.

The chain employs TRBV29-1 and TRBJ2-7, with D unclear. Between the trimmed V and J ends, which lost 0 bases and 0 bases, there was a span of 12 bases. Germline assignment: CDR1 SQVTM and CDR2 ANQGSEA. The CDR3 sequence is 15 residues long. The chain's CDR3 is CSVEDRTTSSYEQYF. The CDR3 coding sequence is TGCAGCGTTGAAGACAGAACGACAAGCTCCTACGAGCAGTACTTC.

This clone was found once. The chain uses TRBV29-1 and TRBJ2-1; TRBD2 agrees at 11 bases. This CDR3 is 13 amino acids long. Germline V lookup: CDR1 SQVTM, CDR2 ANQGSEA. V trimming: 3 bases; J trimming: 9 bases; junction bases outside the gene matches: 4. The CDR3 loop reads CSVDLAGGLEQFF. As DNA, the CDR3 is TGCAGCGTTGATTTAGCGGGGGGGCTTGAGCAGTTCTTC.